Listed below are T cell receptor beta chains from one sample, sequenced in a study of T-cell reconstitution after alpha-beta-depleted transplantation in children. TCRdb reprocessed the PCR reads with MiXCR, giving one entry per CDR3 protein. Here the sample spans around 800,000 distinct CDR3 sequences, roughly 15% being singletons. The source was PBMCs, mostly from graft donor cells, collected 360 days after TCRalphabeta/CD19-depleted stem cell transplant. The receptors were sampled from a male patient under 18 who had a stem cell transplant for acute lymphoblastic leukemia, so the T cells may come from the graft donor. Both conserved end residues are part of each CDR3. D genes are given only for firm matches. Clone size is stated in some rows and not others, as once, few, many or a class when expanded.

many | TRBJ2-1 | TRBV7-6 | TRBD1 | CASSAGQGVNEQFF | TGTGCCAGCAGCGCGGGACAGGGGGTGAATGAGCAGTTCTTC
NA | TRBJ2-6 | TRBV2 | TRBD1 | CASNLQGIGANVLTF | TGTGCCAGCAATCTACAGGGGATTGGGGCCAACGTCCTGACTTTC
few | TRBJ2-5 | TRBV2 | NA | CASNVADQETQYF | TGTGCCAGCAACGTAGCGGACCAAGAGACCCAGTACTTC
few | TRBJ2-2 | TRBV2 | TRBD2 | CASGLEGAGELFF | TGTGCCAGCGGACTAGAAGGGGCCGGGGAGCTGTTTTTT
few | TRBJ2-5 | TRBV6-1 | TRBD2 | CASSRQLAGGEKETQYF | TGTGCCAGCAGTCGCCAACTAGCGGGAGGGGAGAAGGAGACCCAGTACTTC
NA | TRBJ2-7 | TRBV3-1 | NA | CASSQEGGHSYEQYF | TGTGCCAGCAGCCAAGAAGGTGGGCACTCCTACGAGCAGTACTTC
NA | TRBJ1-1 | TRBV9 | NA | CASSAWTDSTEAFF | TGTGCCAGCAGCGCTTGGACGGACAGCACTGAAGCTTTCTTT
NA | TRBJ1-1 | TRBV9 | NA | CASSVGDWGEAFF | TGTGCCAGCAGCGTAGGGGATTGGGGTGAAGCTTTCTTT
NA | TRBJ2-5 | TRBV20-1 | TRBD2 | CSAGTSIPQYF | TGCAGTGCTGGGACTAGTATTCCCCAGTACTTC
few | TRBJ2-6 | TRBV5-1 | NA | CASSLDSLPSGANVLTF | TGCGCCAGCAGCTTAGACAGTCTCCCCTCTGGGGCCAACGTCCTGACTTTC
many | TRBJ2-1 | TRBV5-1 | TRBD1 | CASSLAPRQGANEQFF | TGCGCCAGCAGCTTGGCCCCTAGACAGGGGGCTAATGAGCAGTTCTTC
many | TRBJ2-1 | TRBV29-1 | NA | CSVEVSSYNEQFF | TGCAGCGTTGAAGTCAGCTCCTACAATGAGCAGTTCTTC
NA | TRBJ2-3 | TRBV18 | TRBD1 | CASSPPGTGGVQDTQYF | TGTGCCAGCTCACCACCCGGGACAGGGGGCGTCCAAGATACGCAGTATTTT
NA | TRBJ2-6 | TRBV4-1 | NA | CASSQIPRVHSGANVLTF | TGCGCCAGCAGCCAAATCCCGAGGGTACACTCTGGGGCCAACGTCCTGACTTTC
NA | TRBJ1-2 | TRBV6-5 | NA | CASSYSTGYGYTF | TGTGCCAGCAGTTACTCGACAGGATATGGCTACACCTTC
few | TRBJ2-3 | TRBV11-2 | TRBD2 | CASSSGLAGGRDTQYF | TGTGCCAGCAGCTCGGGACTAGCGGGAGGGCGAGATACGCAGTATTTT
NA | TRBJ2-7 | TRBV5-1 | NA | CASSWDTLYEQYF | TGCGCCAGCAGCTGGGACACGCTCTACGAGCAGTACTTC
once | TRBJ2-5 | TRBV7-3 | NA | CASSLIGTGEGETQYF | TGTGCCAGCAGCTTAATAGGCACAGGGGAGGGAGAGACCCAGTACTTC
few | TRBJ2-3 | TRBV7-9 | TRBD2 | CASSFSVTSGRSDTQYF | TGTGCCAGCAGCTTTTCGGTGACTAGCGGGAGATCAGATACGCAGTATTTT
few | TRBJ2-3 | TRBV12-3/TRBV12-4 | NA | CASSLNPSVSTDTQYF | TGTGCCAGCAGTTTAAACCCCTCGGTTAGCACAGATACGCAGTATTTT
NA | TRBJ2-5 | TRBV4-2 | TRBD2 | CASSHPGTSGRVGETQYF | TGTGCCAGCAGCCACCCGGGGACTAGCGGGAGGGTAGGGGAGACCCAGTACTTC
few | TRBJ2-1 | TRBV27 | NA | CASSLDRFNEQFF | TGTGCCAGCAGTCTTGACAGATTCAATGAGCAGTTCTTC
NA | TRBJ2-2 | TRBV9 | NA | CASSASTYAELFF | TGTGCCAGCAGCGCTTCGACCTACGCGGAGCTGTTTTTT
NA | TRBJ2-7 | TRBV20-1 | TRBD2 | CSARLAGSYEQYF | TGCAGTGCTAGACTAGCGGGTTCCTACGAGCAGTACTTC
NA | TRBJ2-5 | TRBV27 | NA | CASSLVDRSETQYF | TGTGCCAGCAGTTTAGTTGACAGGTCGGAGACCCAGTACTTC
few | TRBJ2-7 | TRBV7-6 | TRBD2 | CASSFGTSGRLGQYF | TGTGCCAGCAGCTTTGGGACTAGCGGGAGGCTGGGGCAGTACTTC
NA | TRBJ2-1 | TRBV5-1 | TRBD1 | CASSLRTGGSYNEQFF | TGCGCCAGCAGCCTTCGGACAGGGGGCTCCTACAATGAGCAGTTCTTC
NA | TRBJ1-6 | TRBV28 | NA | CASSLSDSPLHF | TGTGCCAGCAGTTTGAGTGATTCACCCCTCCACTTT
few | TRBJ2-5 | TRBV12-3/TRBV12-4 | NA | CASTPVTQYF | TGTGCCAGCACCCCCGTAACCCAGTACTTC
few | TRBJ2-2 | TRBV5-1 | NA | CASSHTGAGELFF | TGCGCCAGCAGCCACACAGGAGCCGGGGAGCTGTTTTTT
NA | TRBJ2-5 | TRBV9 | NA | CASSVDSGTGLETQYF | TGTGCCAGCAGCGTAGATAGCGGGACAGGGTTGGAGACCCAGTACTTC
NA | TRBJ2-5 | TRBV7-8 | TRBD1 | CASSRTGGVEETQYF | TGTGCCAGCAGCAGGACAGGGGGGGTTGAAGAGACCCAGTACTTC
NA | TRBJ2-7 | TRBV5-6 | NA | CASSLDEGRYEQYF | TGTGCCAGCAGCTTGGATGAGGGGCGCTACGAGCAGTACTTC
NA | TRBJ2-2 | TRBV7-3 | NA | CASSPEPGTGELFF | TGTGCCAGCAGCCCGGAACCAGGGACCGGGGAGCTGTTTTTT
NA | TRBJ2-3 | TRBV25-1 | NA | CASSDGSGPDTQYF | TGTGCCAGCAGCGACGGGAGTGGACCAGATACGCAGTATTTT
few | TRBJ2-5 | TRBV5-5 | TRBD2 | CASSSAGTSGGEETQYF | TGTGCCAGCAGCTCAGCCGGGACTAGCGGAGGTGAAGAGACCCAGTACTTC
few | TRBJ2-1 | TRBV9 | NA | CASSVPLSLDSNEQFF | TGTGCCAGCAGCGTACCCCTTTCGCTGGACAGCAATGAGCAGTTCTTC
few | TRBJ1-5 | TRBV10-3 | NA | CAISESDNQPQHF | TGTGCCATCAGTGAGTCGGACAATCAGCCCCAGCATTTT
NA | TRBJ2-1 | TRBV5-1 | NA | CASSLAAGFGEQFF | TGCGCCAGCAGCTTGGCCGCGGGTTTCGGTGAGCAGTTCTTC
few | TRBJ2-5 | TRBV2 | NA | CASNQGGSQETQYF | TGTGCCAGCAATCAGGGAGGTTCACAAGAGACCCAGTACTTC
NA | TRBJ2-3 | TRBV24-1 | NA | CATSDRRDMTDTQYF | TGTGCCACCAGTGATCGGCGGGACATGACAGATACGCAGTATTTT